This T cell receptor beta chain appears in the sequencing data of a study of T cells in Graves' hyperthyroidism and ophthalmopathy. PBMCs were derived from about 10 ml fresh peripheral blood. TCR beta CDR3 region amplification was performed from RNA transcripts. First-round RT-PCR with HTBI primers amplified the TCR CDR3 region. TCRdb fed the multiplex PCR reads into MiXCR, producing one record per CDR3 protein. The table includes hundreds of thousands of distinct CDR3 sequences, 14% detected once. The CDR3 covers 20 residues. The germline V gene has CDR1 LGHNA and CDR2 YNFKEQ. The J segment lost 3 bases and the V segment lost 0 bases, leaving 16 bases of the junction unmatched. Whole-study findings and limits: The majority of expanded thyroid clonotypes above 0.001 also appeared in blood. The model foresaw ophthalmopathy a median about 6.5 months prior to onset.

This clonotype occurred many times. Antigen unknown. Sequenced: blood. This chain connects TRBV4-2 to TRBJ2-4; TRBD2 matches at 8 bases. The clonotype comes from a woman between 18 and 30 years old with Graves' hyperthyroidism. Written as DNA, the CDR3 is TGTGCCAGCAGCCAAGATCGTCGGCGGGAGGACAATTCGGTCAAAAACATTCAGTACTTC. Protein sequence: CASSQDRRREDNSVKNIQYF.